The source of this TCR beta chain is a study of neurological immune-mediated disorders. TCRdb called the 5' RACE reads again in MiXCR, with one record for every CDR3 protein. Altogether tens of thousands of distinct CDR3 sequences are present, about 13% being singletons, with the ten largest covering approximately 11%. The length of the CDR3 is 13 residues. Trimming took 10 bases from V and 3 from J, leaving 12 bases between them. Germline V gives CDR1 SNHLY, CDR2 FYNNEI. This clonotype was seen many times. The rearrangement joins TRBV2 to TRBJ1-4, with a possible D match to TRBD1 (6 bases). The source of this sequence is a woman aged 55-75 years with HTLV-1-associated myelopathy (HAM/TSP). Sequenced sample: PBMCs. The CDR3 region is CATTGRPNEKLFF. The CDR3 DNA sequence: TGTGCCACCACAGGGAGGCCTAATGAAAAACTGTTTTTT. Full variable domain (rest looked up from reference TRBV2 and TRBJ1-4): EPEVTQTPSHQVTQMGQEVILRCVPISNHLYFYWYRQILGQKVEFLVSFYNNEISEKSEIFDDQFSVERPDGSNFTLKIRSTKLEDSAMYFCATTGRPNEKLFFGSGTQLSVL.